The 24 T cell receptor beta chains given below trace back to one sample, sequenced in a study of Graves' ophthalmopathy and Graves' hyperthyroidism. Amplification targeted the TCR beta CDR3 regions, with RNA transcripts as the source material. A first-round RT-PCR used HTBI primers, followed by a second-round multiplex PCR. One entry per CDR3 protein results from TCRdb running MiXCR on the multiplex PCR reads. The sample includes about 400,000 distinct CDR3 sequences, 15% to 20% of them seen just once. The sequenced sample consisted of peripheral blood. The receptors derive from a woman between 18 and 29 years old with Graves' ophthalmopathy.

This clonotype was observed at least ten times. V usage is TRBV19 and J usage is TRBJ1-5; D is possibly TRBD1 (6 bases). This CDR3 has 19 amino acids. CDR1 is LNHDA, CDR2 SQIVND, per germline (reference sequence). Between the trimmed V and J ends, which lost 7 bases and 4 bases, there was a span of 29 bases. As DNA, the CDR3 is TGTGCCAGTAAGTCTTATTGGGGCCAGGGGTACGTCGGGAATCAGCCCCAGCATTTT. This sequence encodes CASKSYWGQGYVGNQPQHF.

This clonotype has ten or more counts. The rearrangement links TRBV4-3 to TRBJ1-1; D unresolved. CDR3 size: 11 residues. Per the germline V gene, CDR1 is LGHNA and CDR2 is YSLEER. The V and J ends lost 3 bases and 11 bases respectively, with 10 bases between them. DNA for the CDR3: TGCGCCAGCAGCCAGCCGAGACGGGCTTTCTTT. It specifies CASSQPRRAFF.

This clonotype was counted at least ten times. This sequence joins TRBV29-1 and TRBJ1-1; no reliable D call. Trimming took 3 bases from V and 10 from J, leaving 15 bases between them. The CDR3 covers 12 residues. The germline V gene encodes CDR1 SQVTM and CDR2 ANQGSEA. The CDR3, as DNA: TGCAGCGTTGATAGCACGGCCCGAGGAGCTTTCTTT. This encodes CSVDSTARGAFF.

In its sample, this clonotype was seen many times. This chain joins TRBV28 and TRBJ1-1; D is unclear. Per germline, CDR1 MDHEN and CDR2 SYDVKM. CDR3 length: 12 amino acids. Trimming stripped 6 bases from V and 1 base from J, with 6 bases between. The CDR3 region has the DNA TGTGCCAGCAGAGTGGGGAACACTGAAGCTTTCTTT. It codes for CASRVGNTEAFF.

This clonotype appeared a few times. The gene calls are TRBV20-1 and TRBJ2-2, with 7 bases lining up with TRBD2. CDR3 size: 18 residues. The germline gives CDR1 DFQATT, CDR2 SNEGSKA (reference sequence). V trimming: 1 base; J trimming: 2 bases; junction bases outside the gene matches: 13. The CDR3 here is CSARAPPGGGINTGELFF. DNA of the CDR3: TGCAGTGCTAGAGCCCCCCCGGGAGGAGGGATAAACACCGGGGAGCTGTTTTTT.

The sample holds many counts of this clonotype. This chain uses TRBV28 with TRBJ1-5; D is uncertain. This CDR3 has 14 residues. Germline V CDR1 and CDR2: MDHEN, SYDVKM. The germline V and J ends were trimmed by 7 bases and 6 bases, with 16 bases remaining between them. CDR3 in amino acids: CASTPGGLGQPQHF. The CDR3 bases are TGTGCCAGCACCCCTGGAGGGTTGGGTCAGCCCCAGCATTTT.

At least ten counts were recorded for this clonotype. The chain recombines TRBV7-6 with TRBJ2-1; 9 bases map to TRBD2. Germline loops: CDR1 SGHVS, CDR2 FNYEAQ. This CDR3 is 17 amino acids long. Trimming at V came to 2 bases and at J to 4 bases, leaving 9 bases not matched to a gene. The CDR3 loop is CASSLRGGAGGYNEQFF. CDR3 nucleotides: TGTGCCAGCAGCTTACGGGGGGGAGCGGGAGGATACAATGAGCAGTTCTTC.

This clonotype was counted at least ten times. The gene calls are TRBV7-9 and TRBJ1-1; unclear D gene. This CDR3 region has 13 residues. V was pared by 7 bases and J by 5 bases, with 14 bases between. The germline gives CDR1 SEHNR, CDR2 FQNEAQ (reference sequence). For the CDR3, the DNA is TGTGCCAGCAACCCGGGCCCCGGAACTGAAGCTTTCTTT. The encoded protein is CASNPGPGTEAFF.

The chain carries TRBV11-3 and TRBJ1-1; 9 nucleotides match TRBD1. The trim removed 5 bases at V and 6 bases at J, leaving 10 bases unmatched. Germline CDR1 and CDR2: SGHNT and YENEEA. The CDR3 spans 15 residues. Here the CDR3 reads CASSPQTGGLAEAFF. Written as DNA, the CDR3 is TGTGCCAGCAGCCCACAAACAGGGGGCTTGGCTGAAGCTTTCTTT. Together with reference TRBV11-3 and TRBJ1-1, the CDR3 gives the full variable domain: EAGVVQSPRYKIIEKKQPVAFWCNPISGHNTLYWYLQNLGQGPELLIRYENEEAVDDSQLPKDRFSAERLKGVDSTLKIQPAELGDSAVYLCASSPQTGGLAEAFFGQGTRLTVV.

This clonotype was recorded at least ten times. The V gene is TRBV6-5, the J gene TRBJ1-2; unclear D gene. Trimming removed 6 bases at V and 4 bases at J, with 12 bases between. Per germline, CDR1 MNHEY and CDR2 SVGAGI. This CDR3 contains 13 residues. CDR3 sequence: CASRPGFAYGYTF. CDR3 DNA sequence: TGTGCCAGCAGACCGGGGTTCGCCTATGGCTACACCTTC.

This clonotype has a count of ten or more. The chain recombines TRBV4-3 with TRBJ2-7, with TRBD2 matching 8 bases. The CDR3 spans 16 residues. CDR1 LGHNA and CDR2 YSLEER come from the germline V gene. V shed 0 bases, J shed 2 bases, and the junction held 6 bases outside the gene matches. This CDR3 reads CASSQDSGGVAYEQYF. The CDR3 region has the DNA TGCGCCAGCAGCCAAGATTCGGGGGGGGTAGCCTACGAGCAGTACTTC.

This clonotype occurred many times. The chain links TRBV7-9 to TRBJ2-7, with D possibly matching TRBD1 (6 bases). V lost 5 bases to trimming and J lost 9 bases, with 23 bases between them. This CDR3 comprises 15 residues. Germline V gene lookup returns CDR1 SEHNR and CDR2 FQNEAQ (reference sequence). The CDR3 reads CASSPTWDITNGQYF. CDR3 DNA sequence: TGTGCCAGCAGCCCCACCTGGGACATTACTAACGGGCAGTACTTC.

This clonotype was seen repeatedly, ten times or more. The rearrangement uses TRBV28 and TRBJ1-5; D is ambiguous. CDR3 length equals 16 residues. V was shortened by 7 bases and J by 2 bases, with 18 bases between the two germline ends. Germline CDR1 is MDHEN and CDR2 is SYDVKM. CDR3 region: CASTVDPGQGNQPQHF. The CDR3 DNA follows: TGTGCCAGCACCGTGGACCCGGGCCAGGGCAATCAGCCCCAGCATTTT.

This rearrangement joins TRBV7-2 to TRBJ2-4; TRBD2 matches at 16 bases. The length of the CDR3 is 15 residues. CDR1 and CDR2 from the germline V gene are SGHTA and FQGNSA. V shed 5 bases and J 9 bases; nucleotides not matched to a gene: 4. This CDR3 is CASSAGTSGGGIQYF. The CDR3 bases are TGTGCCAGCAGCGCCGGGACTAGCGGGGGGGGCATTCAGTACTTC.

The chain couples TRBV3-1 to TRBJ2-2; D might be TRBD1 (6 bases). Germline V gives CDR1 LGHDT, CDR2 YNNKEL (reference sequence). There are 16 residues in the CDR3. Trimming shortened V by 4 bases and J by 1 base, and 13 bases separated the two germline ends. In DNA form, the CDR3 reads TGTGCCAGCAGCCCACGGGACACCAGGAACACCGGGGAGCTGTTTTTT. The encoded protein is CASSPRDTRNTGELFF.

There are many counts of this clonotype. J is TRBJ2-3 and V is TRBV7-2; 7 nucleotides match TRBD2. Unmatched junction bases numbered 13, after V lost 4 bases and J lost 9 bases. CDR1 is SGHTA, CDR2 FQGNSA, per germline. There are 15 residues in the CDR3. As DNA, the CDR3 is TGTGCCAGCAGCTGGAAAGGGGACGGGAGGTCAACGCAGTATTTT. Its protein product is CASSWKGDGRSTQYF.

This clonotype appeared a few times. The chain carries TRBV10-3 and TRBJ2-7; tentatively, D is TRBD1 or TRBD2 (5 bases each). The CDR3 consists of 14 residues. Trimming removed 3 bases from V and 0 bases from J, with 9 bases in between. The germline V gene has CDR1 ENHRY and CDR2 SYGVKD. CDR3 amino acids: CAISDEGNSYEQYF. CDR3 nucleotide sequence: TGTGCCATCAGTGATGAGGGGAACTCCTACGAGCAGTACTTC.

The chain has TRBV6-1 and TRBJ2-1; possibly TRBD1 for D (5 bases). Deletions cut 7 bases from V and 6 bases from J, with 19 bases between. CDR1 and CDR2 (germline): MNHNS, SASEGT. This CDR3 has 15 residues. The CDR3 protein is CASILALQGSNEQFF. The CDR3 nucleotides read TGTGCCAGCATCCTGGCGCTGCAGGGTTCCAATGAGCAGTTCTTC.

In its sample, this clonotype was seen many times. The chain recombines TRBV4-1 with TRBJ2-7, with TRBD1 as a possible D gene (5 bases). Germline CDR1 is MGHRA and CDR2 is YSYEKL. V shed 0 bases and J shed 3 bases, with 6 bases lying between them. This CDR3 region has 13 residues. CDR3 loop: CASSQDQGYEQYF. DNA of the CDR3: TGCGCCAGCAGCCAAGATCAGGGCTACGAGCAGTACTTC.

This clonotype was observed at least ten times. The J gene is TRBJ1-3, the V gene TRBV9; 7 bases align to TRBD1. The CDR3 spans 16 residues. Germline-derived CDR1 and CDR2 are SGDLS and YYNGEE. J lost 4 bases, V lost 4 bases, and 11 bases had no gene match. The CDR3 region has the DNA TGTGCCAGCAGCCCAGGGGGGTGGGCGGCAGGAAACACCATATATTTT. As protein: CASSPGGWAAGNTIYF.

V gene TRBV18 combines with J gene TRBJ2-7; 7 bases are shared with TRBD2. The CDR3 is 15 residues long. J lost 9 bases, V lost 0 bases, and 11 bases had no gene match. CDR1 is KGHSH, CDR2 LQKENI, per germline. CDR3 residues: CASSPPSGGGFGQYF. The CDR3 coding sequence is TGTGCCAGCTCACCACCGTCGGGAGGTGGTTTCGGGCAGTACTTC. Variable domain in full (rest from reference TRBV18 and TRBJ2-7): NAGVMQNPRHLVRRRGQEARLRCSPMKGHSHVYWYRQLPEEGLKFMVYLQKENIIDESGMPKERFSAEFPKEGPSILRIQQVVRGDSAAYFCASSPPSGGGFGQYFGPGTRLTVT.

The chain carries TRBV7-2 and TRBJ1-6, with D unclear. CDR1 and CDR2 (germline): SGHTA, FQGNSA. The CDR3 spans 17 residues. Between the trimmed V and J ends, which lost 1 base and 5 bases, there was a span of 15 bases. The CDR3 region has the DNA TGTGCCAGCAGCTTAGAAGTCAGCCACAGTAATAATTCACCCCTCCACTTT. Translating gives CASSLEVSHSNNSPLHF.

This clonotype was picked up many times. The chain joins TRBV12-3 or TRBV12-4 to TRBJ1-3; tentatively, D is TRBD1 (6 bases). The V end lost 5 bases, the J end lost 0 bases, and 11 bases lay between the germline ends. The CDR3 totals 15 residues. The CDR3 loop reads CASSPSDSSGNTIYF. The CDR3 coding sequence is TGTGCCAGCAGTCCATCGGACAGCTCTGGAAACACCATATATTTT.

This clonotype was counted at least ten times. The chain uses TRBV14 and TRBJ2-5, with D tentatively TRBD2 (6 bases). Germline CDR1 is SGHDN and CDR2 is FVKESK. V dropped 1 base and J dropped 1 base, with 10 bases sitting between them. CDR3 length equals 15 residues. The CDR3 DNA reads as TGTGCCAGCAGCCAAGGGAGGGAAACCCAAGAGACCCAGTACTTC. Translation: CASSQGRETQETQYF.